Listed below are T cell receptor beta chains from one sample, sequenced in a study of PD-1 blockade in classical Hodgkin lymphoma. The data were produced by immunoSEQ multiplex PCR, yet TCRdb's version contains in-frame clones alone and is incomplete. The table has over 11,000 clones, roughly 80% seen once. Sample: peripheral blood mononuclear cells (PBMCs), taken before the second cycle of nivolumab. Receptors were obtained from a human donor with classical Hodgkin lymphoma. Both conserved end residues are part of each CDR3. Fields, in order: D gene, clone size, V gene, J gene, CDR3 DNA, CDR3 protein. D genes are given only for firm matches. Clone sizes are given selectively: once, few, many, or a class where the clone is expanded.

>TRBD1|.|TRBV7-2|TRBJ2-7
TGTGCCACAGGGGACAGGCCCTACGAGCAGTACTTC
CATGDRPYEQYF
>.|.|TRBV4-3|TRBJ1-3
TGCGCCAGCAGCCAAGATACACGGAACTCTGGAAACACCATATATTTT
CASSQDTRNSGNTIYF
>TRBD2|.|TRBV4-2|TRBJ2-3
TGTGCCAGCAGCCAAGATTCGGGACTAGCGGGGAATACGCAGTATTTT
CASSQDSGLAGNTQYF
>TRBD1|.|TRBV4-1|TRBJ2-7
TGCGCCAGCAGCCAAGATCCAAGGACAGGGTTGTACGAGCAGTACTTC
CASSQDPRTGLYEQYF
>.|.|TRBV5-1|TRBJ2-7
TGCGCCAGCAGCTCAATGGGCCCTGGCCCCTACGAGCAGTACTTC
CASSSMGPGPYEQYF
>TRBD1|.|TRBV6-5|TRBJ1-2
TGTGCCAGCAGTTACTCCTCAGGGGGGAGCCCACGGGGCTACACCTTC
CASSYSSGGSPRGYTF
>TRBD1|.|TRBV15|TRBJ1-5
TGTGCCACCAGCAGAGATGGAGGGACAGGCGGCCATAGCAATCAGCCCCAGCATTTT
CATSRDGGTGGHSNQPQHF
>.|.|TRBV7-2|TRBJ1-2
TGTGCCAGCAGCAAAGGAGAAGGACAGCTCTATGGCTACACCTTC
CASSKGEGQLYGYTF
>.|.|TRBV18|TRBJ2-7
TGTGCCAGCTCACCACGGGGCAGCTCCTACGAGCAGTACTTC
CASSPRGSSYEQYF
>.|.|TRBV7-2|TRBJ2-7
TGTGCCAGCAGCTTAGCCTTCTCCTACGAGCAGTACTTC
CASSLAFSYEQYF
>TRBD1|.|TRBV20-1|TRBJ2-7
TGCAGTGCCGGGACAGAGTACGAGCAGTACTTC
CSAGTEYEQYF
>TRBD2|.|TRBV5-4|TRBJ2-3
TGTGCCAGCAGCTTGGCTGGGACTAGATCAACAGATACGCAGTATTTT
CASSLAGTRSTDTQYF
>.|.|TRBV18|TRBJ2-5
TGTGCCAGCTCCCACACCCTGTACCAAGAGACCCAGTACTTC
CASSHTLYQETQYF
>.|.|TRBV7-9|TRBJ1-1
TGTGCCAGCAGCTTAGTAGCGGGAAACACTGAAGCTTTCTTT
CASSLVAGNTEAFF
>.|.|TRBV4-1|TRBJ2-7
TGCGCCAGCAGCCAAGTAGGGGCCGGACGATCGATCTCCTACGAGCAGTACTTC
CASSQVGAGRSISYEQYF
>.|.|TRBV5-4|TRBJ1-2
TGTGCCAGCAGCTTGACAGGCAACTCTAACTATGGCTACACCTTC
CASSLTGNSNYGYTF
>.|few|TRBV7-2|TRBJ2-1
TGTGCCAGCAGCCTTGATGGAACTGCTGAGCAGTTCTTC
CASSLDGTAEQFF
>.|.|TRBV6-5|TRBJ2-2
TGTGCCAGCAGTTACGAGAGCGAGCTTCACACCGGGGAGCTGTTTTTT
CASSYESELHTGELFF
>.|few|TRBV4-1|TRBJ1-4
TGCGCCAGCAGCCCGGACAGTAAGGGTGAAAAACTGTTTTTT
CASSPDSKGEKLFF
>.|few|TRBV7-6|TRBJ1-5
TGTGCCAGCAGCCCCAGTAGGGGACAGCCCCAGCATTTT
CASSPSRGQPQHF
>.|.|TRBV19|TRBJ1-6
TGTGCCAGTAGTAGCCGGGAACGGATTACTAAGGGGCCCCTCCACTTT
CASSSRERITKGPLHF
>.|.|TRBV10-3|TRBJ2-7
TGTGCCATCAGTGAGTCGAACGGGGGAGCAAACGAGCAGTACTTC
CAISESNGGANEQYF
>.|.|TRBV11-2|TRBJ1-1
TGTGCCAGCAGTTCCACGTATGGCCAGACTGAAGCTTTCTTT
CASSSTYGQTEAFF
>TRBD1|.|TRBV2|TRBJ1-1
TGTGCCAGCAGTTGGACAGGGGGGGAGACTGAAGCTTTCTTT
CASSWTGGETEAFF
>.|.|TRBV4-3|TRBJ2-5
TGCGCCAGCAGCCAAGAGGTGGGACACGAGACCCAGTACTTC
CASSQEVGHETQYF
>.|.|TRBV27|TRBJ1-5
TGTGCCAGCAGTTTACGGGGGAATCAGCCCCAGCATTTT
CASSLRGNQPQHF
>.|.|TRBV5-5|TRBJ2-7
TGTGCCAGCAGCTTGGGTCCAGTCGCCTACGAGCAGTACTTC
CASSLGPVAYEQYF
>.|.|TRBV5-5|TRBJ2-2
TGTGCCAGCAGCCGAGGAGTGGGCACCGGGGAGCTGTTTTTT
CASSRGVGTGELFF
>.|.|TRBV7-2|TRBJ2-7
TGTGCCAGCAGCGGCGGCGCAGGTGGGTACGAGCAGTACTTC
CASSGGAGGYEQYF
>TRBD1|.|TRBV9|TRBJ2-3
TGTGCCAGCAGCGTAATGGACAGGGGGTTGGCACACGCGCAGTATTTT
CASSVMDRGLAHAQYF
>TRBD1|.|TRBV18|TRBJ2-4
TGTGCCAGCTCACCACTTGGGACAGTTAAAAACATTCAGTACTTC
CASSPLGTVKNIQYF
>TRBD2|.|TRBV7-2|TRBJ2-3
TGTGCCAGCAGCTTGGGACTAGCGGGGGCCCGGGATACGCAGTATTTT
CASSLGLAGARDTQYF
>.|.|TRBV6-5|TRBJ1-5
TGTGCCAGCAGTTACTGGGGTGTTGGCAATCAGCCCCAGCATTTT
CASSYWGVGNQPQHF
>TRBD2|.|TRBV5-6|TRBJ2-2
TGTGCCAGCAGCTTTCCAGCGGGGACGAACACCGGGGAGCTGTTTTTT
CASSFPAGTNTGELFF
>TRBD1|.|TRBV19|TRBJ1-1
TGTGCCACCACCTCGCGCCTCAGGGGGCTAGGTACTGAAGCTTTCTTT
CATTSRLRGLGTEAFF
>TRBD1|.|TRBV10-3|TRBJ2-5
TGTGCCATCAGGGGGACAGGCCAAGAGACCCAGTACTTC
CAIRGTGQETQYF
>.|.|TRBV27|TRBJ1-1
TGTGCCAGCAGTCCCATTAGCTGGGGAACTGAAGCTTTCTTT
CASSPISWGTEAFF
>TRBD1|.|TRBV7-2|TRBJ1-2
TGTGCCAGCAGCGCCGACAGGGGGCAGGGCTATGGCTACACCTTC
CASSADRGQGYGYTF
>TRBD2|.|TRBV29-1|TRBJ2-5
TGCAGCGTCTTGGGACTAGCGAAGATGTACCAAGAGACCCAGTACTTC
CSVLGLAKMYQETQYF
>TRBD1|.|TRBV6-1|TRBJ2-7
TGTGCCAGCAGTCTTGTGGGGACAGGGCCCTACGAGCAGTACTTC
CASSLVGTGPYEQYF
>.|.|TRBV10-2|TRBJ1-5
TGCGCCAGCAAGAAGGGTCAAGGTCAGCCCCAGCATTTT
CASKKGQGQPQHF
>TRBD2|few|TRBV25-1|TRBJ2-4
TGTGCCAGCAGTGAGCTAGCGGGGGGCCAAAACATTCAGTACTTC
CASSELAGGQNIQYF
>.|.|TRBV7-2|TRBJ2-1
TGTGCCAGCAGCCCGGAGAGGAGTTGGGGGGGCAGAGTTAATGAGCAGTTCTTC
CASSPERSWGGRVNEQFF
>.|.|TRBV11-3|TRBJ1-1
TGTGCCAGCAGCTTAGACATGAACACTGAAGCTTTCTTT
CASSLDMNTEAFF